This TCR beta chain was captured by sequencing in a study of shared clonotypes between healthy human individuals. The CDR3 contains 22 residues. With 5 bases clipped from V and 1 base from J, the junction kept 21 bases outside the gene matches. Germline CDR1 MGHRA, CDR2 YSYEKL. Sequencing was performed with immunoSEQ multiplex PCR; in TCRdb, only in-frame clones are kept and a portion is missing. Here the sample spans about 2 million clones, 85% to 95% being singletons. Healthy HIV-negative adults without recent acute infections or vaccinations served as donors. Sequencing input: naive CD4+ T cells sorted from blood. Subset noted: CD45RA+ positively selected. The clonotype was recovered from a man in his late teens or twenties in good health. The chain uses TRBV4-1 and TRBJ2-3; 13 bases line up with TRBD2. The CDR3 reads CASSYRTSGGAPAIGGTDTQYF. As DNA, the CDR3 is TGCGCCAGCAGCTACCGGACTAGCGGGGGTGCCCCCGCCATTGGAGGCACAGATACGCAGTATTTT.